The sequence of this T cell receptor (beta chain) was determined in a study of control samples from healthy donors and cancer patients. Germline V gene data show CDR1 as SGDLS and CDR2 as YYNGEE. The CDR3 totals 15 residues. The trim removed 7 bases at V and 4 bases at J, leaving 11 bases unmatched. Repertoires were generated with immunoSEQ multiplex PCR, while TCRdb's copy carries only in-frame clones and drops some. The sample has some 120,000 clones, about 92% seen once; the top ten hold around 1.6%. This TCR was recovered from a man aged 50 to 59 with head and neck cancer. V usage is TRBV9 and J usage is TRBJ2-1; 7 bases are shared with TRBD2. Sequencing was carried out using PBMCs. Written as DNA, the CDR3 is TGTGCCAGCGTCCCCGCTAGCGGAGATTACAATGAGCAGTTCTTC. Protein sequence: CASVPASGDYNEQFF.